The clone carrying this TCR beta chain was seen more than once but under ten times. The CDR3 runs to 14 residues. V was shortened by 5 bases and J by 7 bases, with 17 bases between the two germline ends. From germline, CDR1 is SEHNR and CDR2 FQNEAQ (reference sequence). The source of the sample is a study of T cells after yellow fever vaccination. About the study: SMART-Seq v4 Ultra Low Input prepared libraries from low-cell fractions.

TCRdb redid the calling of the 5' RACE reads with MiXCR, one entry per CDR3 protein. The repertoire holds 350,000 or so distinct CDR3 sequences, with about 7.8% as singletons. The source material was PBMCs, sampled about 49 days after the first yellow fever vaccination. This TCR was recovered from a man between 18 and 29 years old who received the YFV17D yellow fever vaccine. This chain links TRBV7-9 with TRBJ2-5; unclear D gene. Here the CDR3 DNA reads TGTGCCAGCAGCCCGGGTGAAACAGTGGGGACCCAGTACTTC. It yields the protein CASSPGETVGTQYF.